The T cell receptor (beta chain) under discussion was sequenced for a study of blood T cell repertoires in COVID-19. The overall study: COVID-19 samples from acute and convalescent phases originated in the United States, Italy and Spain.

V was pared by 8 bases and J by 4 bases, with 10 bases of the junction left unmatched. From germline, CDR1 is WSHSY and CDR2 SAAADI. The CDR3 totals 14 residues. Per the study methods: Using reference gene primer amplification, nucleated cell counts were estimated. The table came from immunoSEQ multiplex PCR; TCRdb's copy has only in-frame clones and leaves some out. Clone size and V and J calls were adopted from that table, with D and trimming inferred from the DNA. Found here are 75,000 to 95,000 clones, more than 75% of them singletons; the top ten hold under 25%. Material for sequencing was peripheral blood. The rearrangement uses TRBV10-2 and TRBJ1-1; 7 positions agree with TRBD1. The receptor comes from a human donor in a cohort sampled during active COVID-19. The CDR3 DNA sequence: TGCGCCAGCCCTGAAGGGGGCGCCGGCACTGAAGCTTTCTTT. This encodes CASPEGGAGTEAFF.